A single sample is the source of the 17 T cell receptor beta chains below, sequenced in a study of blood T cell repertoires in COVID-19. Data came from immunoSEQ multiplex PCR; TCRdb stores just in-frame clones and leaves some out. This table holds about 83,000 clones, about 76% found once. Sequenced: peripheral blood. These receptors all come from a woman aged 80 or over with active or convalescent COVID-19.

The chain combines TRBV27 with TRBJ2-7; 8 nucleotides match TRBD1. Trimming removed 3 bases from V and 4 bases from J; junction bases left unmatched: 17. The CDR3 is 18 amino acids. CDR1 is MNHEY and CDR2 is SMNVEV in the germline V gene (reference sequence). The CDR3 DNA reads as TGTGCCAGCAGTTTCTTAGGGACAGGAGATTTTAATTTTTACGAGCAGTACTTC. Its translation: CASSFLGTGDFNFYEQYF.

There are a few counts of this clone. The chain uses TRBV18 and TRBJ1-6; 9 nucleotides line up with TRBD1. CDR3 size: 16 residues. Germline loops: CDR1 KGHSH, CDR2 LQKENI. Trimming took 0 bases from V and 8 from J; bases not matched to a gene: 5. CDR3 bases: TGTGCCAGCTCACCACCGGGGGACAGGGTCTATTCACCCCTCCACTTT. Protein product: CASSPPGDRVYSPLHF.

This clone was seen only a few times. Here the CDR3 DNA reads TGCAGCAGGGGGCCAACTAATGAAAAACTGTTTTTT. Translated: CSRGPTNEKLFF. This chain joins TRBV29-1 and TRBJ1-4; TRBD1 matches 7 bases. The length of the CDR3 is 12 residues. CDR1 and CDR2 (germline): SQVTM, ANQGSEA. The ends lost 8 bases at V and 0 bases at J; junction bases unmatched: 0.

There are many counts of this clone. The chain uses TRBV5-5 and TRBJ1-1; 7 nucleotides agree with TRBD1. CDR3 length equals 13 residues. V dropped 4 bases and J dropped 3; count of bases not matched to a gene: 3. From germline, CDR1 is SGHKS and CDR2 YYEKEE (reference sequence). CDR3 in amino acids: CASSATGYTEAFF. In DNA form, the CDR3 reads TGTGCCAGCAGCGCGACAGGGTACACTGAAGCTTTCTTT. The variable domain in full, with the rest retrieved from reference TRBV5-5 and TRBJ1-1, is DAGVTQSPTHLIKTRGQQVTLRCSPISGHKSVSWYQQVLGQGPQFIFQYYEKEERGRGNFPDRFSARQFPNYSSELNVNALLLGDSALYLCASSATGYTEAFFGQGTRLTVV.

This chain links TRBV29-1 with TRBJ1-1; 7 bases align to TRBD1. The V segment lost 6 bases and the J segment 0 bases; nucleotides outside the gene matches: 10. Germline V gene data show CDR1 as SQVTM and CDR2 as ANQGSEA. The CDR3 has 15 residues. CDR3 residues: CSVRGTAIVNTEAFF. CDR3 nucleotide sequence: TGCAGCGTCCGCGGGACAGCTATAGTGAACACTGAAGCTTTCTTT.

This chain uses TRBV7-2 with TRBJ1-5; 7 nucleotides line up with TRBD1. The V segment lost 5 bases and the J segment 7 bases; nucleotides outside the gene matches: 5. Germline CDR1 and CDR2: SGHTA and FQGNSA. The CDR3 length is 13 residues. The CDR3, as DNA: TGTGCCAGCAGCGACAGGGCGGGACAGCCCCAGCATTTT. Translated, it gives CASSDRAGQPQHF.

This chain connects TRBV9 to TRBJ2-7, with D possibly being TRBD2 (5 bases). Trimming removed 0 bases at V and 3 bases at J, with 13 bases between. This CDR3 is built from 15 residues. CDR1 and CDR2 (germline): SGDLS, YYNGEE. In DNA, the CDR3 is TGTGCCAGCAGCGTAGGAGGGTTGGACGGCTACGAGCAGTACTTC. Translated: CASSVGGLDGYEQYF.

Comment on this clone: Other DNA sequences in this specimen translate into the identical CDR3. This chain connects TRBV10-2 to TRBJ2-3; 7 nucleotides align to TRBD2. Germline V gene lookup returns CDR1 WSHSY and CDR2 SAAADI. Trimming at V came to 0 bases and at J to 4 bases, leaving 1 base not matched to a gene. The CDR3 runs to 14 residues. The CDR3 DNA reads as TGCGCCAGCAGTGAGTCGGGGGGGGCAGATACGCAGTATTTT. Protein sequence: CASSESGGADTQYF.

CDR3 residues: CASSQERVLVTGELFF. The CDR3 nucleotides are TGCGCCAGCAGCCAAGAACGCGTCCTAGTCACCGGGGAGCTGTTTTTT. V gene TRBV4-3 combines with J gene TRBJ2-2; D gene unclear. The germline V gene has CDR1 LGHNA and CDR2 YSLEER. The V end was cut by 0 bases, the J end by 4 bases, with 12 bases between. This CDR3 is 16 amino acids long.

This clone was detected once. The rearrangement links TRBV7-2 to TRBJ1-6; 7 bases fit TRBD1. This CDR3 has 15 amino acids. Per germline, CDR1 SGHTA and CDR2 FQGNSA. V lost 4 bases to trimming and J lost 7 bases; unmatched junction nucleotides: 7. The CDR3 DNA reads as TGTGCCAGCAGCTCCCAGGGGGGCTTGAATTCACCCCTCCACTTT. This translates into CASSSQGGLNSPLHF.

This clone was detected once. The genes are TRBV4-3 and TRBJ1-2, with D perhaps TRBD1 (5 bases). The V gene's germline CDR1 is LGHNA and CDR2 YSLEER. The CDR3 sequence is 16 residues long. Trimming removed 1 base at V and 6 bases at J, with 18 bases between. CDR3 amino acids: CASSQGGSAGRDGYTF. As DNA, the CDR3 is TGCGCCAGCAGCCAAGGAGGGTCGGCAGGGAGGGATGGCTACACCTTC.

This clone occurred a few times. The V and J genes are TRBV6-5 and TRBJ1-2; the match to TRBD1 covers 9 bases. The CDR3 has 13 amino acids. CDR1 and CDR2 (germline): MNHEY, SVGAGI. Germline trimming cut 8 bases from V and 4 bases from J; bases unmatched to any gene: 5. As DNA, the CDR3 is TGTGCCAGCCGAGAGGGACAGGGCTATGGCTACACCTTC. Translated, it gives CASREGQGYGYTF.

This clone came up once. CDR3 in DNA: TGCGCCAGCAGCTCTACCTCTTCAGGGGAAGGCTACACCTTC. Its protein product is CASSSTSSGEGYTF. The V gene is TRBV5-1, the J gene TRBJ1-2, with TRBD1 as a possible D gene (6 bases). Germline V lookup: CDR1 SGHRS, CDR2 YFSETQ. V gave up 3 bases and J gave up 8 bases, with 17 bases separating them. This CDR3 region has 14 residues.

Comment on this clone: This may come from a read error, since a much larger clone is one base off. The chain carries TRBV9 and TRBJ2-7, with 10 bases matching TRBD1. From germline, CDR1 is SGDLS and CDR2 YYNGEE. The J segment lost 3 bases and the V segment lost 0 bases, leaving 9 bases of the junction unmatched. The CDR3 is 17 amino acids. This CDR3 reads CASSVAGGGTGDYEQYF. The CDR3 bases are TGTGCCAGCAGCGTAGCGGGGGGAGGGACAGGGGACTACGAGCAGTACTTC.

The CDR3 sequence: CASRAGERYGYTF. The CDR3 DNA follows: TGTGCCAGCAGGGCAGGGGAAAGGTATGGCTACACCTTC. The chain uses TRBV2 and TRBJ1-2; D is perhaps TRBD1 (6 bases). V shed 6 bases and J shed 5 bases, with 13 bases lying between them. Germline V CDR1 and CDR2: SNHLY, FYNNEI. CDR3 length: 13 residues.

This chain uses TRBV19 with TRBJ1-1; D is possibly TRBD1 (5 bases). Germline V gives CDR1 LNHDA, CDR2 SQIVND (reference sequence). The germline V and J ends were trimmed by 6 bases and 5 bases, with 16 bases remaining between them. The CDR3 loop spans 14 amino acids. CDR3 protein: CASSNVGTDTEAFF. The CDR3 DNA is TGTGCCAGTAGCAACGTAGGGACTGATACTGAAGCTTTCTTT.

The chain carries TRBV18 and TRBJ1-2; 7 bases agree with TRBD1. From germline, CDR1 is KGHSH and CDR2 LQKENI. The CDR3 sequence is 16 residues long. V dropped 1 base and J dropped 4; count of bases not matched to a gene: 9. CDR3 coding DNA: TGTGCCAGCTCACCACTAGGGACAGACCCCCGCTATGGCTACACCTTC. Translating it yields CASSPLGTDPRYGYTF.